There are many counts of the clone carrying this T cell receptor beta chain. No antigen is known for it. CDR3 length equals 11 residues. V lost 8 bases and J lost 4, with 9 bases in between. The data were taken from a study of identical twins. Points from the study as a whole: For cord blood, abundant beta clonotypes had fewer insertions, unlike memory repertoires, which showed none.

MiXCR, applied by TCRdb to the 5' RACE reads, yields one record per CDR3 protein. Among some 500,000 distinct CDR3 sequences listed, around 20% were seen once. This sample was shared with a second study, whose subject was T cells expressing NK-cell markers. That source reports: The authors applied an anti-gamma-delta TCR antibody in several experiments, and it restricted sorting to alpha-beta TCR T cells. Once again these clonotypes came out on top in the CD3+CD56-NKG2C+ fraction of several donors.

The sequenced sample was CD4+ T cells sorted from blood. The rearrangement links TRBV12-3 or TRBV12-4 to TRBJ2-7, with D perhaps matching TRBD1 or TRBD2 (5 bases each). This TCR derives from a woman younger than 30 in good health. This CDR3 reads CASRGAYEQYF. The CDR3 DNA follows: TGTGCCAGCCGAGGGGCATACGAGCAGTACTTC.